The 6 T cell receptor beta chains below all came from one sample that was sequenced in a study of T cell repertoires in aging, cancer and after chemotherapy. A mixed TRB-A/B primer pool amplified rearranged TRB by multiplex touch-down PCR. TCRdb fed the multiplex PCR reads into MiXCR, producing one record per CDR3 protein. Of roughly 4,000 distinct CDR3 sequences listed, around 39% were seen once; the top ten hold roughly 3.4%. Amplification of TCR beta used genomic DNA extracted from peripheral blood. The sample consisted of blood. These receptors were obtained from a human donor with a blood cancer.

This clonotype was recorded a few times. The rearrangement uses TRBV27 and TRBJ2-1, with TRBD2 as a possible D gene (6 bases). Germline values: CDR1 MNHEY, CDR2 SMNVEV (reference sequence). The CDR3 sequence is 14 residues long. V dropped 3 bases and J dropped 7 bases, with 13 bases sitting between them. The CDR3 reads CASSFFGSGNEQFF. DNA of the CDR3: TGTGCCAGCAGTTTTTTCGGGAGCGGGAATGAGCAGTTCTTC.

The rearrangement uses TRBV27 and TRBJ1-5, with a possible D match to TRBD1 (5 bases). V shed 6 bases and J shed 6 bases, with 18 bases lying between them. CDR3 length equals 15 residues. Germline CDR1 and CDR2: MNHEY and SMNVEV (reference sequence). CDR3 coding DNA: TGTGCCAGCAGCAAGGGACCGGGTGGTGTTCAGCCCCAGCATTTT. Protein: CASSKGPGGVQPQHF.

This clonotype is labeled as medium-sized. V usage is TRBV19 and J usage is TRBJ2-7; D is ambiguous. The CDR3 spans 13 residues. Per the germline V gene, CDR1 is LNHDA and CDR2 is SQIVND (reference sequence). V lost 6 bases, J lost 5 bases, and 14 bases lay in between. CDR3 loop: CASRGLGRDEQYF. Written as DNA, the CDR3 is TGTGCCAGTAGAGGCCTAGGTCGAGACGAGCAGTACTTC.

The chain recombines TRBV11-1 with TRBJ2-3; TRBD2 agrees at 8 bases. V shed 5 bases and J 0 bases; nucleotides not matched to a gene: 7. Germline loops: CDR1 SGHAT, CDR2 FQDESV (reference sequence). The CDR3 runs to 16 residues. The CDR3 DNA follows: TGTGCCAGCAGCCGCATCGCGGGAGGAAGCACAGATACGCAGTATTTT. As protein: CASSRIAGGSTDTQYF.

Within the sample, this clonotype is medium-sized (0.01 to 0.1%). The chain links TRBV29-1 to TRBJ2-6; tentatively, D is TRBD2 (5 bases). Germline CDR1 and CDR2: SQVTM and ANQGSEA. This CDR3 spans 16 amino acids. The V end lost 4 bases, the J end lost 3 bases, and 16 bases lay between the germline ends. CDR3 amino acids: CSVAGGREIGANVLTF. CDR3 DNA sequence: TGCAGCGTTGCCGGTGGCCGGGAAATTGGGGCCAACGTCCTGACTTTC. Supplemented by reference TRBV29-1 and TRBJ2-6, the full variable domain reads SAVISQKPSRDICQRGTSLTIQCQVDSQVTMMFWYRQQPGQSLTLIATANQGSEATYESGFVIDKFPISRPNLTFSTLTVSNMSPEDSSIYLCSVAGGREIGANVLTFGAGSRLTVL.

This clonotype was seen a few times. The chain is built from TRBV6-5 and TRBJ1-1; no firm D call. CDR3 length equals 15 residues. Germline lookup yields CDR1 MNHEY and CDR2 SVGAGI. With 2 bases removed from V and 0 bases from J, the gap between germline ends came to 10 bases. DNA of the CDR3: TGTGCCAGCAGTTACACGGCTCAGGTGAACACTGAAGCTTTCTTT. Residues: CASSYTAQVNTEAFF.